A selection of T cell receptor beta chains follows, all from one sample in a study of blood T cell repertoires in COVID-19. Produced via immunoSEQ multiplex PCR; TCRdb's table is partial and in-frame only. There are about 210,000 clones in the sample; over 80% occur only once, and about 7.8% lies in the top ten. The sample consisted of peripheral blood. These receptors all come from a woman between 55 and 75 years old with COVID-19, enrolled during active disease. The CDR3 runs from the conserved cysteine through the conserved F or W. The D gene is left open where the match is weak. Size values are once, few and many counts, or a class for expanded clones, and some rows have none.

CDR3 protein	CDR3 DNA	D gene	V gene	J gene	clone size
CASSLVFSTNTGELFF	TGTGCCAGCAGCTTAGTGTTTTCCACGAACACCGGGGAGCTGTTTTTT	.	TRBV11-2	TRBJ2-2	.
CASRRGGAEADTQYF	TGTGCCAGTAGGCGGGGAGGGGCCGAGGCAGATACGCAGTATTTT	TRBD2	TRBV19	TRBJ2-3	once
CASSQTGTRLSGELFF	TGTGCCAGCAGCCAGACCGGGACTAGACTATCCGGGGAGCTGTTTTTT	TRBD2	TRBV4-2	TRBJ2-2	.
CASGDSPYNSPLHF	TGCGCCAGTGGAGACAGCCCCTATAATTCACCCCTCCACTTT	.	TRBV10-2	TRBJ1-6	.
CASSGQGSGSPLHF	TGTGCCAGCAGTGGACAGGGCTCGGGATCACCCCTCCACTTT	TRBD1	TRBV2	TRBJ1-6	.
CASRPQGPNYGYTF	TGTGCCAGCAGGCCTCAGGGGCCCAACTATGGCTACACCTTC	.	TRBV28	TRBJ1-2	few
CASSDRTSGVHNEQFF	TGTGCCAGCAGCGACCGGACTAGCGGGGTTCACAATGAGCAGTTCTTC	TRBD2	TRBV7-2	TRBJ2-1	many
CASSSDRGRWGYTF	TGTGCCAGCAGTTCCGACAGGGGGCGCTGGGGCTACACCTTC	TRBD1	TRBV6-6	TRBJ1-2	.
CASGTGTGAYNEQFF	TGTGCTAGTGGAACCGGGACAGGGGCCTACAATGAGCAGTTCTTC	TRBD1	TRBV12-5	TRBJ2-1	.
CASSRLPRTGELFF	TGTGCCAGCAGTAGACTCCCCCGGACCGGGGAGCTGTTTTTT	.	TRBV7-3	TRBJ2-2	.
CASSEGAGGYTF	TGTGCCAGCAGCGAGGGGGCGGGTGGCTACACCTTC	TRBD1	TRBV6-5	TRBJ1-2	.
CASSFRASNTEAFF	TGTGCCAGTAGTTTCAGGGCCTCGAACACTGAAGCTTTCTTT	.	TRBV19	TRBJ1-1	.
CASSGNRDVQPQHF	TGTGCCAGCAGCGGGAACAGGGATGTTCAGCCCCAGCATTTT	.	TRBV7-9	TRBJ1-5	.
CASSVASGSASRDEQYF	TGTGCCAGCAGCGTAGCTAGCGGGAGTGCCTCCAGGGACGAGCAGTACTTC	TRBD2	TRBV9	TRBJ2-7	.
CASSFGGSVSTDTQYF	TGTGCCAGCAGCTTCGGGGGGAGCGTTAGCACAGATACGCAGTATTTT	TRBD2	TRBV11-3	TRBJ2-3	.
CAISGQGPTGANVLTF	TGTGCCATCAGTGGACAGGGACCCACTGGGGCCAACGTCCTGACTTTC	TRBD1	TRBV10-3	TRBJ2-6	.
CASSLRTDITYNEQFF	TGCGCCAGCAGCCTCCGGACAGATATTACCTACAATGAGCAGTTCTTC	.	TRBV4-3	TRBJ2-1	.
CASSPHFGRGTGELFF	TGTGCCAGCAGCCCCCATTTCGGGAGAGGGACCGGGGAGCTGTTTTTT	.	TRBV14	TRBJ2-2	.
CASSLGAGGNTEAFF	TGTGCCAGCAGCCTTGGGGCGGGGGGCAATACTGAAGCTTTCTTT	.	TRBV6-5	TRBJ1-1	.
CASSDYRGTNTEAFF	TGTGCCAGCAGCGATTACAGGGGGACGAACACTGAAGCTTTCTTT	TRBD1	TRBV11-1	TRBJ1-1	many
CASSLRGSDTEAFF	TGTGCCAGCAGCCTTCGGGGGAGTGACACTGAAGCTTTCTTT	.	TRBV6-5	TRBJ1-1	.
CASRSDYTDTQYF	TGTGCCAGCAGGTCGGACTACACAGATACGCAGTATTTT	.	TRBV3-1/TRBV3-2	TRBJ2-3	.
CASRELAGAYNEQFF	TGTGCCAGCAGGGAGCTAGCGGGAGCCTACAATGAGCAGTTCTTC	TRBD2	TRBV7-9	TRBJ2-1	.
CASSPHPGNTIYF	TGTGCCAGCAGCCCCCATCCTGGAAACACCATATATTTT	.	TRBV7-3	TRBJ1-3	.
CASSLRPSIWGGADTQYF	TGTGCCAGCAGCTTAAGGCCCTCAATCTGGGGAGGGGCAGATACGCAGTATTTT	TRBD2	TRBV7-3	TRBJ2-3	.
CASSSRSYGYTF	TGCGCCAGCAGCTCGAGGAGCTATGGCTACACCTTC	.	TRBV5-1	TRBJ1-2	.
CASSSPQGIMNTEAFF	TGTGCCAGCAGTTCCCCCCAGGGGATCATGAACACTGAAGCTTTCTTT	.	TRBV2	TRBJ1-1	.
CASSEFRGSIVF	TGTGCCAGCAGTGAATTCAGAGGGAGTATCGTCTTC	.	TRBV2	TRBJ1-1	.
CSARLAGGLESSYNEQFF	TGCAGCGCCCGATTAGCGGGGGGACTAGAAAGCTCCTACAATGAGCAGTTCTTC	TRBD2	TRBV29-1	TRBJ2-1	.
CASSLGRTSGITGYEQYF	TGTGCCAGCAGCTTAGGTCGGACTAGCGGGATCACGGGGTACGAGCAGTACTTC	TRBD2	TRBV7-4	TRBJ2-7	.
CASSRDRAGQPQHF	TGTGCCAGTAGTAGGGACAGGGCGGGACAGCCCCAGCATTTT	TRBD1	TRBV19	TRBJ1-5	once
CASSLFRAPALNEQFF	TGTGCCAGCAGTTTATTCAGGGCCCCCGCTCTTAATGAGCAGTTCTTC	.	TRBV27	TRBJ2-1	.
CASSLSERGYEQYF	TGTGCCAGCAGCTTGTCCGAGCGGGGCTACGAGCAGTACTTC	TRBD2	TRBV5-6	TRBJ2-7	.
CVSLRGSEAFF	TGTGTCAGTTTGCGGGGTTCTGAAGCTTTCTTT	.	TRBV27	TRBJ1-1	.
CASSLISGGNQPQHF	TGTGCCAGCAGTTTAATTTCAGGGGGCAATCAGCCCCAGCATTTT	.	TRBV28	TRBJ1-5	.
CASSPGVYEQYF	TGTGCCAGCAGCCCGGGGGTGTACGAGCAGTACTTC	.	TRBV6-6	TRBJ2-7	.
CASSEAGGTTDTQYF	TGTGCCAGCAGTGAAGCGGGGGGGACTACAGATACGCAGTATTTT	TRBD2	TRBV2	TRBJ2-3	.
CASSLGRAGSYNSPLHF	TGTGCCAGCAGCTTGGGAAGGGCAGGGTCCTATAATTCACCCCTCCACTTT	.	TRBV5-6	TRBJ1-6	.
CASSSLPLQDPGYGYTF	TGTGCCAGCAGTTCCCTGCCCCTACAGGACCCAGGGTATGGCTACACCTTC	.	TRBV28	TRBJ1-2	once
CASSIRGQGGNEQFF	TGTGCCAGTAGTATCAGGGGACAGGGGGGGAATGAGCAGTTCTTC	TRBD1	TRBV19	TRBJ2-1	.
CASSLVLGTGGTEAFF	TGTGCCAGCAGTTTAGTGTTAGGGACAGGCGGGACTGAAGCTTTCTTT	TRBD1	TRBV28	TRBJ1-1	.
CASSLGASNTEAFF	TGTGCCAGCAGCTTAGGGGCGTCGAACACTGAAGCTTTCTTT	.	TRBV7-9	TRBJ1-1	.
CASSLVTGWRTEAFF	TGTGCCAGCAGCTTGGTTACAGGGTGGAGAACTGAAGCTTTCTTT	.	TRBV5-4	TRBJ1-1	.
CASLRRGGTGELFF	TGTGCCAGCCTCCGGCGAGGAGGCACCGGGGAGCTGTTTTTT	.	TRBV6-5	TRBJ2-2	.
CASTPNGGNQPQHF	TGTGCCAGCACCCCTAATGGGGGGAATCAGCCCCAGCATTTT	.	TRBV6-6	TRBJ1-5	.
CASSISSSSGTLYEQYF	TGTGCCAGTAGTATTTCCTCGTCTAGCGGGACCCTTTACGAGCAGTACTTC	TRBD2	TRBV19	TRBJ2-7	once
CASSTLTGTVPPQHF	TGTGCCAGTAGTACCCTGACAGGGACAGTTCCGCCCCAGCATTTT	TRBD1	TRBV19	TRBJ1-5	.
CASRGPSGRANEQFF	TGTGCCAGCAGGGGTCCTAGCGGGAGGGCAAATGAGCAGTTCTTC	TRBD2	TRBV2	TRBJ2-1	.
CASSEDRDRGFYEQFF	TGTGCCAGCAGTGAGGACCGGGACAGGGGTTTCTATGAGCAGTTCTTC	TRBD1	TRBV6-4	TRBJ2-1	.
CASSIRTGRQPQHF	TGTGCCAGTAGTATTAGGACAGGGAGACAGCCCCAGCATTTT	TRBD1	TRBV19	TRBJ1-5	.
CATSLLAGETDTQYF	TGTGCCACCTCTCTACTAGCGGGTGAGACAGATACGCAGTATTTT	TRBD2	TRBV6-5	TRBJ2-3	.
CASSLGGGGTDTQYF	TGTGCCAGCAGCTTGGGAGGCGGGGGCACAGATACGCAGTATTTT	.	TRBV5-5	TRBJ2-3	.
CASSSDPDRETGELFF	TGTGCCAGCAGTTCCGACCCGGACAGGGAGACCGGGGAGCTGTTTTTT	TRBD1	TRBV28	TRBJ2-2	.
CASSTRRGADTEAFF	TGTGCCAGCAGCACGAGGCGGGGGGCCGACACTGAAGCTTTCTTT	.	TRBV7-9	TRBJ1-1	.
CASRDRGGQPQHF	TGTGCCAGCAGGGACAGGGGAGGGCAGCCCCAGCATTTT	TRBD1	TRBV6-5	TRBJ1-5	.
CASRTSGENTEAFF	TGTGCCAGCAGAACCTCGGGAGAAAACACTGAAGCTTTCTTT	.	TRBV28	TRBJ1-1	.
CASSLGTDNQPQHF	TGCGCCAGCAGCTTAGGGACAGACAATCAGCCCCAGCATTTT	TRBD1	TRBV5-1	TRBJ1-5	once
CASSLGQGNEKLFF	TGCGCCAGCAGCCTCGGACAGGGGAATGAAAAACTGTTTTTT	TRBD1	TRBV4-3	TRBJ1-4	few
CASSLKVATELNEQFF	TGTGCCAGCAGCTTGAAGGTTGCGACGGAGCTTAATGAGCAGTTCTTC	.	TRBV5-6	TRBJ2-1	.